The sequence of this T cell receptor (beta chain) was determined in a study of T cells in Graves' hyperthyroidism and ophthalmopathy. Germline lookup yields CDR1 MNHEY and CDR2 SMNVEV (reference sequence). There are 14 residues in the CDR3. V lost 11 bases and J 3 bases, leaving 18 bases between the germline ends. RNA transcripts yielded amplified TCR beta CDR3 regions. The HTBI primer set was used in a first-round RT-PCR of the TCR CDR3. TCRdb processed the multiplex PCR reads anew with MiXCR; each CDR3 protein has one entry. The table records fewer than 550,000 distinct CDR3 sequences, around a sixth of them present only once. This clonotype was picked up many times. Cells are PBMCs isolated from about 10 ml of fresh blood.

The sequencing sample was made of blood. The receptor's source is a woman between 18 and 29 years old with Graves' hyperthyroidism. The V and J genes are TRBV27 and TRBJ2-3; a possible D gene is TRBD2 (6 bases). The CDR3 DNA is TGTGCCCCCTCCCCCAAGACTAGTACAGATACGCAGTATTTT. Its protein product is CAPSPKTSTDTQYF.